This T cell receptor (beta chain) was captured in a study of shared clonotypes between healthy human individuals. The CDR3 is 14 amino acids. Per the germline V gene, CDR1 is MNHEY and CDR2 is SVGAGI. The germline V and J ends were trimmed by 0 bases and 9 bases, with 9 bases remaining between them. For every subset, genomic DNA was evenly distributed across several immunoSEQ plates. Profiling relied on immunoSEQ multiplex PCR, and the TCRdb table lists in-frame clones only, not all of them. The data hold about 520,000 clones, with approximately 82% observed a single time. The table lists this clone with many counts. Its antigen remains unknown. This specimen includes other DNA sequences encoding the same CDR3. Regarding the study as a whole: A small donor pool kept down the genetic and exposure-history diversity that was represented.

The clonotype was recovered from a woman aged 40 to 55 in good health. Some clones in this sample may be carry-over from other donors' samples. The sample consisted of PBMCs. This chain connects TRBV6-5 to TRBJ1-6; TRBD1 is a possible D gene (6 bases). CDR3 in DNA: TGTGCCAGCAGTTACTCGGGGGGCTCTTCACCCCTCCACTTT. Protein product: CASSYSGGSSPLHF.